This T cell receptor (beta chain) was captured by sequencing in a study of blood T cell repertoires in COVID-19. For the study at large: Whether acute or convalescent, the COVID-19 samples came from the United States, Italy and Spain. Sources were T cells, B-cell-depleted T cells, or PBMCs; the material itself was cDNA or gDNA.

Per germline, CDR1 SGHDN and CDR2 FVKESK. This CDR3 contains 13 residues. Trimming cost V 4 bases and J 8 bases; bases outside gene matches: 3. As processed by the authors: Estimated nucleated cell counts came from reference gene primer amplification. The protocol was immunoSEQ multiplex PCR, while the TCRdb copy is restricted to in-frame clones and leaves out a portion. That table furnishes V, J and clone size, whereas the DNA furnished D and trimming. This sample has approximately 73,000 clones, with roughly 80% found just once. The J gene is TRBJ1-5, the V gene TRBV14, with TRBD1 matching 9 bases. Material for sequencing was peripheral blood. This TCR derives from a woman between 65 and 79 years old with acute or convalescent COVID-19. CDR3 nucleotides: TGTGCCAGCAGCCCAGGACAGGGGAAGCCCCAGCATTTT. Amino acids: CASSPGQGKPQHF.